This is a list of T cell receptor beta chains from one sample in a study of blood T cells in healthy people across ages. TCRdb independently ran MiXCR on the 5' RACE reads; one entry per CDR3 protein. Among approximately 1.5 million distinct CDR3 sequences listed, about 31% were seen once. The specimen was blood. Receptors were obtained from a woman aged 30 to 39 in good health. Each CDR3 is given with its conserved first and last residue. Each record gives: D gene, CDR3 length, J gene, V gene, clone size, CDR3 protein, CDR3 DNA. A D gene is named only where the DNA matches it firmly. For some rows the clone size is stated as once, few or many, or as a class when expanded; others skip it.

D: -
length: 14
J: TRBJ2-7
V: TRBV2
size: few
CDR3: CASSETGRTAEQYF
DNA: TGTGCCAGCAGTGAAACCGGCAGGACAGCTGAGCAGTACTTC

D: -
length: 18
J: TRBJ2-5
V: TRBV15
size: -
CDR3: CATSRGIERSIGQETQYF
DNA: TGTGCCACCAGCAGGGGTATTGAGCGGTCCATAGGTCAAGAGACCCAGTACTTC

D: -
length: 13
J: TRBJ2-1
V: TRBV9
size: few
CDR3: CASSVGPKTEQFF
DNA: TGTGCCAGCAGCGTAGGGCCTAAAACGGAGCAGTTCTTC

D: -
length: 11
J: TRBJ2-1
V: TRBV15
size: once
CDR3: CATNSGARQFF
DNA: TGTGCCACCAATTCCGGGGCTCGTCAGTTCTTC

D: -
length: 14
J: TRBJ2-7
V: TRBV12-3/TRBV12-4
size: -
CDR3: CASSPQSSSYEQYF
DNA: TGTGCCAGCAGCCCTCAATCCAGCTCCTACGAGCAGTACTTC

D: TRBD2
length: 16
J: TRBJ2-2
V: TRBV7-2
size: few
CDR3: CASSKLAGHYTGELFF
DNA: TGTGCCAGCAGCAAACTAGCGGGGCACTACACCGGGGAGCTGTTTTTT

D: -
length: 13
J: TRBJ2-3
V: TRBV20-1
size: -
CDR3: CSEGLASPDTQYF
DNA: TGCAGTGAGGGACTGGCGTCGCCAGATACGCAGTATTTT

D: TRBD2
length: 16
J: TRBJ2-3
V: TRBV2
size: few
CDR3: CASREGLAGDADTQYF
DNA: TGTGCCAGCAGGGAGGGACTAGCGGGGGACGCAGATACGCAGTATTTT

D: -
length: 18
J: TRBJ2-1
V: TRBV27
size: -
CDR3: CASSLQGRGTLSYNEQFF
DNA: TGTGCCAGCAGTTTACAAGGTAGAGGGACTCTTTCCTACAATGAGCAGTTCTTC

D: TRBD2
length: 16
J: TRBJ2-7
V: TRBV3-1
size: -
CDR3: CASSPRTSGRFNEQYF
DNA: TGTGCCAGCAGCCCCCGGACTAGCGGGAGATTCAATGAGCAGTACTTC

D: TRBD2
length: 15
J: TRBJ2-1
V: TRBV2
size: few
CDR3: CASTPGTSAYNEQFF
DNA: TGTGCCAGCACCCCCGGGACTAGCGCTTACAATGAGCAGTTCTTC

D: -
length: 15
J: TRBJ2-7
V: TRBV7-9
size: few
CDR3: CASSSSRGSPYEQYF
DNA: TGTGCCAGCAGCTCATCAAGGGGGAGCCCCTACGAGCAGTACTTC

D: TRBD2
length: 16
J: TRBJ2-1
V: TRBV27
size: -
CDR3: CASSPPPPSGSNEQFF
DNA: TGTGCCAGCAGTCCACCCCCTCCTAGCGGGAGCAATGAGCAGTTCTTC

D: -
length: 12
J: TRBJ2-7
V: TRBV10-3
size: once
CDR3: CAISGTGLEQYF
DNA: TGTGCCATCAGTGGAACAGGGCTCGAGCAGTACTTC

D: TRBD1
length: 15
J: TRBJ2-7
V: TRBV4-1
size: -
CDR3: CASSPGGAFSYEQYF
DNA: TGCGCCAGCAGCCCAGGGGGCGCGTTCTCCTACGAGCAGTACTTC

D: -
length: 13
J: TRBJ1-1
V: TRBV20-1
size: -
CDR3: CSARAVSNTEAFF
DNA: TGCAGTGCTAGAGCGGTATCGAACACTGAAGCTTTCTTT

D: -
length: 14
J: TRBJ1-1
V: TRBV20-1
size: -
CDR3: CSAREGASGTEAFF
DNA: TGCAGTGCTAGAGAGGGGGCGTCGGGCACTGAAGCTTTCTTT

D: TRBD2
length: 14
J: TRBJ2-7
V: TRBV5-5
size: -
CDR3: CASSPLAVHYEQYF
DNA: TGTGCCAGCAGCCCCCTAGCGGTTCACTACGAGCAGTACTTC

D: -
length: 17
J: TRBJ1-1
V: TRBV28
size: -
CDR3: CASSRTPLSPVDTEAFF
DNA: TGTGCCAGCAGCCGAACCCCACTGAGCCCTGTGGACACCGAAGCTTTCTTT

D: TRBD2
length: 17
J: TRBJ2-5
V: TRBV11-2
size: few
CDR3: CASSLYGAGEGQETQYF
DNA: TGTGCCAGCAGCCTTTACGGCGCGGGAGAAGGGCAAGAGACCCAGTACTTC

D: TRBD1
length: 15
J: TRBJ2-3
V: TRBV20-1
size: -
CDR3: CSAPVQGVVTDTQYF
DNA: TGCAGTGCCCCCGTCCAGGGGGTGGTCACAGATACGCAGTATTTT

D: -
length: 13
J: TRBJ2-7
V: TRBV27
size: many
CDR3: CASSFGQNYEQYF
DNA: TGTGCCAGCAGTTTCGGGCAGAACTACGAGCAGTACTTC

D: -
length: 14
J: TRBJ2-7
V: TRBV5-1
size: -
CDR3: CASSLEGSLYEQYF
DNA: TGCGCCAGCAGCCTGGAGGGGTCCCTCTACGAGCAGTACTTC

D: TRBD2
length: 16
J: TRBJ2-1
V: TRBV6-6
size: -
CDR3: CASSWTSGRASNEQFF
DNA: TGTGCCAGCAGTTGGACTAGCGGGAGGGCAAGCAATGAGCAGTTCTTC

D: -
length: 15
J: TRBJ2-5
V: TRBV6-1
size: few
CDR3: CASSEKRQGGETQYF
DNA: TGTGCCAGCAGTGAAAAAAGACAGGGAGGAGAGACCCAGTACTTC

D: TRBD2
length: 15
J: TRBJ2-1
V: TRBV5-1
size: few
CDR3: CASSAGRGSVNEQFF
DNA: TGCGCCAGCAGCGCCGGGAGGGGGTCCGTCAATGAGCAGTTCTTC

D: TRBD2
length: 17
J: TRBJ2-1
V: TRBV25-1
size: -
CDR3: CASSDLPTSGGNNEQFF
DNA: TGTGCCAGCAGTGACCTCCCGACTAGCGGGGGAAACAATGAGCAGTTCTTC

D: TRBD2
length: 16
J: TRBJ2-3
V: TRBV6-5
size: -
CDR3: CASRRGTSGSTDTQYF
DNA: TGCGCCAGCAGGCGAGGGACTAGCGGGAGCACAGATACGCAGTATTTT

D: TRBD1
length: 15
J: TRBJ2-1
V: TRBV11-3
size: few
CDR3: CASSPGQDTNNEQFF
DNA: TGTGCCAGCAGCCCGGGACAGGACACAAACAATGAGCAGTTCTTC

D: TRBD1
length: 13
J: TRBJ1-5
V: TRBV20-1
size: -
CDR3: CSARVRQGQPQHF
DNA: TGCAGTGCTAGAGTAAGACAGGGACAGCCCCAGCATTTT

D: -
length: 14
J: TRBJ2-7
V: TRBV28
size: -
CDR3: CASTQGGVAYEQYF
DNA: TGTGCCAGCACCCAGGGTGGGGTAGCGTACGAGCAGTACTTC

D: -
length: 20
J: TRBJ2-1
V: TRBV6-2/TRBV6-3
size: -
CDR3: CASSYLPFTGARLGTGEQFF
DNA: TGTGCCAGCAGTTATCTTCCTTTCACAGGAGCTCGCTTAGGCACAGGTGAGCAGTTCTTC